A single T cell receptor (beta chain) is shown here with its context. What it binds is not known. The repertoire was sequenced with immunoSEQ multiplex PCR; TCRdb's copy has only in-frame clones and lacks some. The sample records about 67,000 clones, about 95% being singletons. From the 120-subject validation cohort, which was separate from the roughly 610-subject first cohort, the donors were drawn. Germline V CDR1 and CDR2: SGHRS, YFSETQ. The CDR3 is 14 residues long. Trimming at V came to 4 bases and at J to 3 bases, leaving 7 bases not matched to a gene. The data were taken from a study of cytomegalovirus exposure and HLA in healthy donors. Study-wide findings and caveats: Usually a TCR sequence was rare, but some public TCRs were found in many donors. Altogether, some 160 TCR beta chains were recorded as cytomegalovirus-associated.

The sequenced material came from PBMCs. The chain employs TRBV5-1 and TRBJ2-7, with TRBD2 identical over 7 bases. This TCR came from a woman under 30 in good health and CMV-seronegative. The CDR3 is CASSLQVAGYEQYF. DNA for the CDR3: TGCGCCAGCAGCCTCCAAGTAGCGGGCTACGAGCAGTACTTC.